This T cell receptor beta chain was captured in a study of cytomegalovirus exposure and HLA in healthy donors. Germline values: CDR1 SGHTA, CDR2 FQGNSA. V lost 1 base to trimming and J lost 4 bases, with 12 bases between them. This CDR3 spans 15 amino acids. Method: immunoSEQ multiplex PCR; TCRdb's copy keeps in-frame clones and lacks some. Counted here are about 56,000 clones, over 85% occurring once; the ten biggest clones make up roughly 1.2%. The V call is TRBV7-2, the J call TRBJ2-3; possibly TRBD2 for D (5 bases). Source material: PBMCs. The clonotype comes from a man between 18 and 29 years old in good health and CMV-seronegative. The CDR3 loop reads CASSLGGKDADTQYF. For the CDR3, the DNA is TGTGCCAGCAGCTTAGGAGGGAAGGATGCAGATACGCAGTATTTT.